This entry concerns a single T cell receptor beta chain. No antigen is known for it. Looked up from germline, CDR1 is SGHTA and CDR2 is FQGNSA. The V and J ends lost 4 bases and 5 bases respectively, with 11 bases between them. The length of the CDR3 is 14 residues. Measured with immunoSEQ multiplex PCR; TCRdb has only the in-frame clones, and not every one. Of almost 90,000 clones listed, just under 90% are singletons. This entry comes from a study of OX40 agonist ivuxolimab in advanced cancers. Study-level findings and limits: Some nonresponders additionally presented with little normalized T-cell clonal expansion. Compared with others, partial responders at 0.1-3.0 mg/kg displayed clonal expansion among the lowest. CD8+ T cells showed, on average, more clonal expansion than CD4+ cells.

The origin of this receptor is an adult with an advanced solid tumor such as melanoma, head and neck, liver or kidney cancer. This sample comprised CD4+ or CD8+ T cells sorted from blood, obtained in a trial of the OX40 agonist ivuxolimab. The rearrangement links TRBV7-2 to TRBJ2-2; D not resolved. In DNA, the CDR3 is TGTGCCAGCAGCTCGCTTGGGCGGACCGGGGAGCTGTTTTTT. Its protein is CASSSLGRTGELFF. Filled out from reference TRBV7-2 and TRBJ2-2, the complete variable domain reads GAGVSQSPSNKVTEKGKDVELRCDPISGHTALYWYRQSLGQGLEFLIYFQGNSAPDKSGLPSDRFSAERTGGSVSTLTIQRTQQEDSAVYLCASSSLGRTGELFFGEGSRLTVL.